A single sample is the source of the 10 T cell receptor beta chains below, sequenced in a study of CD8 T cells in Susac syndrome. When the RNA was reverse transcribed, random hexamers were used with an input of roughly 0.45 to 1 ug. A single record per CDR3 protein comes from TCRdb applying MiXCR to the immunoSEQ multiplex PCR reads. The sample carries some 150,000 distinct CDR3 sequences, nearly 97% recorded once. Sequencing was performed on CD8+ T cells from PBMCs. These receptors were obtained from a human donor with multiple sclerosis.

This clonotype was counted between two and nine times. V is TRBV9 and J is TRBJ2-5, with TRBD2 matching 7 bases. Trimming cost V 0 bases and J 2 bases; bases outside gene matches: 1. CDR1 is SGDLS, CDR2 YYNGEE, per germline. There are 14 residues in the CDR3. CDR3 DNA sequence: TGTGCCAGCAGCGTAGGCGGGAGTCAAGAGACCCAGTACTTC. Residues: CASSVGGSQETQYF.

As DNA, the CDR3 is TGCAGCGTTGAAGATCCGGCAGGACTAGCTAACTATGGCTACACCTTC. Amino acids: CSVEDPAGLANYGYTF. The chain is built from TRBV29-1 and TRBJ1-2; D ambiguous. The CDR3 totals 16 residues. From germline, CDR1 is SQVTM and CDR2 ANQGSEA. Trimming cost V 0 bases and J 0 bases, with 14 bases left between them.

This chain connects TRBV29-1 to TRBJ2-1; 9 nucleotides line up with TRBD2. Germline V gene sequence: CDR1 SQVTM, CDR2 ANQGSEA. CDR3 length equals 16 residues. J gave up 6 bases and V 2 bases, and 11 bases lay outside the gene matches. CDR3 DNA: TGCAGCGTTGAATTTTGGCTAGCGGGGATAAGCAATGAGCAGTTCTTC. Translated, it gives CSVEFWLAGISNEQFF.

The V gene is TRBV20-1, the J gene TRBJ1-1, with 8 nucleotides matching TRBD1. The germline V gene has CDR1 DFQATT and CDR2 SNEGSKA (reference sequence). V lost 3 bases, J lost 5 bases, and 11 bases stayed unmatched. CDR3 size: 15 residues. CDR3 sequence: CSARALGQGLTEAFF. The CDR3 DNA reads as TGCAGTGCTAGGGCCCTCGGACAGGGATTAACTGAAGCTTTCTTT.

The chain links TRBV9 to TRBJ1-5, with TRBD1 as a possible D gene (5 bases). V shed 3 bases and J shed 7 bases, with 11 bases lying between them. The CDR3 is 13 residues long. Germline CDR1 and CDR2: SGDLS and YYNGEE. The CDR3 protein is CASSGGLGQPQHF. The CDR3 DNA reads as TGTGCCAGCAGCGGGGGACTCGGACAGCCCCAGCATTTT.

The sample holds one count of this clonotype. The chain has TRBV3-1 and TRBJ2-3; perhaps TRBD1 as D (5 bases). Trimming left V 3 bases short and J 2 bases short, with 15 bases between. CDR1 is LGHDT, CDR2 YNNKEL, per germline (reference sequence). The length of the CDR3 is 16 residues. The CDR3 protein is CASSHDKQAPTDTQYF. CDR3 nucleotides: TGTGCCAGCAGCCATGATAAACAGGCTCCCACAGATACGCAGTATTTT.

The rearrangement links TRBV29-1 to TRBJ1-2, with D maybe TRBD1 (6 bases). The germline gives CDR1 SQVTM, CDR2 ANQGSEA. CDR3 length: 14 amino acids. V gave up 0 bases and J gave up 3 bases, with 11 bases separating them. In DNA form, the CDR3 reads TGCAGCGTTGAAGAGGGAGGGGGTGACTATGGCTACACCTTC. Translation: CSVEEGGGDYGYTF.

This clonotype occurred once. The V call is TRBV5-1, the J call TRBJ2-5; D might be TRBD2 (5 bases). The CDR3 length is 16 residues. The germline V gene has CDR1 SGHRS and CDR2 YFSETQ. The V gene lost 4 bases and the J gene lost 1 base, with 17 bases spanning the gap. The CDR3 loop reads CASSPETKRGQETQYF. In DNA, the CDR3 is TGCGCCAGCAGCCCCGAGACTAAGAGAGGCCAAGAGACCCAGTACTTC.

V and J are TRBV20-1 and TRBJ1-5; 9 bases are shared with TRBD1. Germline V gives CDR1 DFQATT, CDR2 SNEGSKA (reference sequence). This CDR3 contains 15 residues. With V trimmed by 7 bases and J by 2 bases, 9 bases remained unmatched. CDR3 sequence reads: CSVFDRGMGNQPQHF. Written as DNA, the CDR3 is TGCAGTGTTTTTGACAGGGGGATGGGCAATCAGCCCCAGCATTTT.

As DNA, the CDR3 is TGCAGCGTTGAATCAGGACAGGGGTGGACTGAAGCTTTCTTT. Translated, it gives CSVESGQGWTEAFF. The V gene is TRBV29-1, the J gene TRBJ1-1, with 9 bases lining up with TRBD1. The CDR3 has 14 amino acids. From germline, CDR1 is SQVTM and CDR2 ANQGSEA. The V gene end was trimmed by 2 bases and the J gene end by 5 bases; junction bases not matched to a gene: 6.